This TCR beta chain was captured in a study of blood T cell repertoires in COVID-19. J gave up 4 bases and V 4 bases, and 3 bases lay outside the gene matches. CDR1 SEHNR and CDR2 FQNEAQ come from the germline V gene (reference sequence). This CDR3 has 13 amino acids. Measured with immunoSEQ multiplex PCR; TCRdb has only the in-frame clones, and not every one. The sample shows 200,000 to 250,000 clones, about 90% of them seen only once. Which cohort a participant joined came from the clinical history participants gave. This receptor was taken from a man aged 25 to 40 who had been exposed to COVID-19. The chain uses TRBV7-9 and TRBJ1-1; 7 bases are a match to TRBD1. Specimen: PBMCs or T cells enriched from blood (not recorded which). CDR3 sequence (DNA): TGTGCCAGCAGCTCCCCAGGGGGCACTGAAGCTTTCTTT. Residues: CASSSPGGTEAFF.